This T cell receptor beta chain derives from a study of shared clonotypes between healthy human individuals. Findings of the study overall: The study found lower generation probabilities in non-shared clonotypes than in those shared by all four donors.

The donors were adults (healthy and HIV-negative) with no recent acute infections or vaccinations. TCRdb keeps only in-frame clones here, not all; method: immunoSEQ multiplex PCR. The sample consists of 900,000 to 1,200,000 clones, about four fifths of them appearing once. Worth noting for this clone: Its specificity is not known.

This CDR3 is built from 16 residues. The V and J ends lost 0 bases and 2 bases, in that order; junction bases with no gene match: 7. Germline values: CDR1 SGHRS, CDR2 YFSETQ. Sequencing was carried out using memory CD4+ T cells from PBMCs. Subset meaning: CD45RA-negative fraction. The chain uses TRBV5-1 and TRBJ2-7, with 8 bases aligning to TRBD1. This TCR came from a man in his late teens or twenties in good health. Some clones in this sample may be carry-over from other donors' samples. This chain's CDR3 is CASSLAIQGGPYEQYF. The CDR3 DNA follows: TGCGCCAGCAGCTTGGCCATACAGGGGGGCCCCTACGAGCAGTACTTC.